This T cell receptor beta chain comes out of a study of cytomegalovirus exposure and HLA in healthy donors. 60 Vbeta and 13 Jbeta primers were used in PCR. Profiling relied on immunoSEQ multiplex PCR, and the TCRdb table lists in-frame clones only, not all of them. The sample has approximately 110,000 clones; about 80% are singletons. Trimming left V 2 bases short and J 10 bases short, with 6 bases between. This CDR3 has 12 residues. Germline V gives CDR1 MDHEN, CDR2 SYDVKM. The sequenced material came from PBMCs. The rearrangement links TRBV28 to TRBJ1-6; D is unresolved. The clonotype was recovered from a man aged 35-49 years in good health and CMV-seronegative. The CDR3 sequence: CASSLGGSPLHF. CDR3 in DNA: TGTGCCAGCAGTTTAGGAGGATCACCCCTCCACTTT. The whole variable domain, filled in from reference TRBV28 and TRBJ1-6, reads DVKVTQSSRYLVKRTGEKVFLECVQDMDHENMFWYRQDPGLGLRLIYFSYDVKMKEKGDIPEGYSVSREKKERFSLILESASTNQTSMYLCASSLGGSPLHFGNGTRLTVT.